These T cell receptor beta chains were read from a single sample in a study of Graves' ophthalmopathy and Graves' hyperthyroidism. One entry per CDR3 protein, called by TCRdb with MiXCR from the multiplex PCR reads. The table has roughly 400,000 distinct CDR3 sequences, about a sixth seen once. The sequenced sample consisted of peripheral blood. All receptors derive from a woman between 18 and 29 years old with Graves' ophthalmopathy. The CDR3 runs from the conserved cysteine through the conserved F or W. The D gene is left open where the match is weak. Not all rows give a size; the values are once, few, many and, for expanded clones, a class.

V,length,D,J,size,CDR3,DNA
TRBV7-2,15,TRBD1,TRBJ1-1,many,CASSLAWDRNTEAFF,TGTGCCAGCAGCTTAGCGTGGGACAGGAACACTGAAGCTTTCTTT
TRBV6-4,13,.,TRBJ1-5,many,CASPRTDHQPQHF,TGTGCCAGTCCTAGGACAGACCATCAGCCCCAGCATTTT
TRBV6-6,15,TRBD1,TRBJ2-3,many,CASRWGPTGTDTQYF,TGTGCCAGCAGGTGGGGCCCGACAGGGACAGATACGCAGTATTTT
TRBV2,14,TRBD1,TRBJ1-6,.,CASSGTGYNSPLHF,TGTGCCAGCAGCGGGACAGGCTATAATTCACCCCTCCACTTT
TRBV6-2/TRBV6-3,16,TRBD1,TRBJ1-1,many,CASSYNRGIGDTEAFF,TGTGCCAGCAGTTATAACAGGGGAATCGGGGACACTGAAGCTTTCTTT
TRBV6-2/TRBV6-3,13,TRBD1,TRBJ1-2,many,CASSYDRGTGYTF,TGTGCCAGCAGTTACGACAGGGGGACCGGCTACACCTTC
TRBV6-2/TRBV6-3,17,TRBD2,TRBJ2-5,many,CASSVGPGLAGRETQYF,TGTGCCAGCAGCGTGGGGCCGGGACTAGCGGGAAGGGAGACCCAGTACTTC
TRBV28,20,TRBD1,TRBJ2-7,many,CASSWIRDSLSRDDIYEQYF,TGTGCCAGCAGTTGGATAAGGGACAGTTTGAGTAGGGACGATATCTACGAGCAGTACTTC
TRBV12-3/TRBV12-4,11,.,TRBJ2-5,many,CASSPSETQYF,TGTGCCAGCTCACCATCGGAGACCCAGTACTTC
TRBV25-1,11,.,TRBJ1-1,many,CASRLWTEAFF,TGTGCCAGCAGACTGTGGACTGAAGCTTTCTTT
TRBV28,16,.,TRBJ1-1,many,CASSPRGPGSYTEAFF,TGTGCCAGCAGCCCTAGAGGCCCGGGGTCGTACACTGAAGCTTTCTTT
TRBV2,13,TRBD1,TRBJ2-7,.,CASKGQVPLEQYF,TGTGCCAGCAAAGGACAGGTCCCCCTCGAGCAGTACTTC
TRBV6-1,13,.,TRBJ1-2,.,CASRGASGNGYTF,TGTGCCAGCAGAGGAGCCTCAGGGAATGGCTACACCTTC
TRBV4-1,13,.,TRBJ1-2,many,CASSPSANYGYTF,TGTGCCAGCAGCCCCTCCGCTAACTATGGCTACACCTTC
TRBV28,12,.,TRBJ2-5,many,CASRGPGETQYF,TGTGCCAGCCGGGGGCCCGGGGAGACCCAGTACTTC
TRBV6-1,16,TRBD2,TRBJ2-5,many,CASSVRAGAPQETQYF,TGTGCCAGCAGTGTAAGGGCGGGAGCCCCCCAAGAGACCCAGTACTTC
TRBV7-8,14,.,TRBJ1-1,.,CASSFRAADPGAFF,TGTGCCAGCAGCTTCCGGGCAGCCGATCCTGGAGCTTTCTTT
TRBV12-3/TRBV12-4,14,.,TRBJ2-2,.,CASSEVRWTGELFF,TGTGCCAGCAGTGAGGTCCGCTGGACCGGGGAGCTGTTTTTT
TRBV2,13,.,TRBJ2-7,many,CASKRDTSYEQYF,TGTGCCAGCAAAAGGGACACTTCCTACGAGCAGTACTTC
TRBV20-1,14,.,TRBJ2-6,many,CSARLSTGANVLTF,TGCAGTGCTAGACTTTCTACTGGGGCCAACGTCCTGACTTTC
TRBV6-1,14,.,TRBJ1-3,few,CASRDASSGNTIYF,TGTGCCAGCAGAGACGCGAGCTCTGGAAACACCATATATTTT
TRBV7-2,15,.,TRBJ2-5,.,CASSYLGGPQETQYF,TGTGCCAGCAGCTACCTGGGGGGGCCCCAAGAGACCCAGTACTTC
TRBV7-2,15,TRBD1,TRBJ2-5,.,CASSASRQGAETQYF,TGTGCCAGCAGCGCGAGCCGACAGGGGGCAGAGACCCAGTACTTC
TRBV6-5,12,.,TRBJ1-2,many,CASRGRDHGYTF,TGTGCCAGCAGGGGCCGGGACCATGGCTACACCTTC
TRBV12-3/TRBV12-4,15,TRBD2,TRBJ2-2,many,CASSLVAGNTGELFF,TGTGCCAGCAGTTTAGTAGCGGGAAACACCGGGGAGCTGTTTTTT
TRBV29-1,12,.,TRBJ2-7,many,CSTRAEVYEQYF,TGCAGCACAAGGGCAGAAGTCTACGAGCAGTACTTC
TRBV18,14,.,TRBJ1-1,many,CASSPYPPQGEAFF,TGTGCCAGCTCACCATATCCCCCTCAGGGTGAAGCTTTCTTT
TRBV12-5,14,TRBD1,TRBJ1-1,many,CASGPQRQGTEAFF,TGTGCTAGTGGCCCCCAAAGACAGGGGACTGAAGCTTTCTTT
TRBV28,18,.,TRBJ2-2,many,CASSGWRTNGANTGELFF,TGTGCCAGCAGTGGCTGGAGGACCAACGGCGCGAACACCGGGGAGCTGTTTTTT
TRBV30,11,TRBD1,TRBJ2-7,many,CAWQGAYEQYF,TGTGCCTGGCAGGGGGCCTACGAGCAGTACTTC
TRBV12-3/TRBV12-4,14,TRBD1,TRBJ2-7,few,CASSHPLDRGEQYF,TGTGCCAGCAGCCATCCCTTGGACAGGGGCGAGCAGTACTTC
TRBV11-2,16,.,TRBJ2-4,few,CASSLGADVSKNIQYF,TGTGCCAGCAGCTTAGGGGCAGACGTTTCCAAAAACATTCAGTACTTC
TRBV6-5,14,.,TRBJ2-7,many,CASTNNRAAYEQYF,TGTGCCAGCACAAATAACAGGGCGGCCTACGAGCAGTACTTC
TRBV7-3,15,TRBD1,TRBJ2-7,many,CASSPQGESSYEQYF,TGTGCCAGCAGCCCCCAGGGGGAGAGCTCCTACGAGCAGTACTTC
TRBV6-1,15,.,TRBJ1-3,.,CASSGFGTSGNTIYF,TGTGCCAGCAGTGGCTTTGGGACAAGTGGAAACACCATATATTTT
TRBV12-3/TRBV12-4,16,TRBD1,TRBJ1-4,.,CASSPKRQGPNEKLFF,TGTGCCAGCAGTCCCAAGCGACAGGGACCTAATGAAAAACTGTTTTTT
TRBV6-2/TRBV6-3,14,TRBD1,TRBJ1-2,.,CASSSGQGLYGYTF,TGTGCCAGCAGTTCCGGACAGGGACTTTATGGCTACACCTTC
TRBV27,13,.,TRBJ2-7,many,CASSFGGSGEQYF,TGTGCCAGCAGTTTTGGGGGAAGCGGCGAGCAGTACTTC
TRBV12-3/TRBV12-4,15,TRBD2,TRBJ2-7,many,CASSPGLAGFYEQYF,TGTGCCAGCAGTCCGGGACTAGCGGGTTTTTACGAGCAGTACTTC
TRBV27,15,TRBD1,TRBJ1-5,.,CASRDGTGGNQPQHF,TGTGCCAGCAGGGACGGGACAGGGGGCAATCAGCCCCAGCATTTT
TRBV4-1,14,.,TRBJ1-1,many,CASSQGLMNTEAFF,TGCGCCAGCAGCCAAGGTTTGATGAACACTGAAGCTTTCTTT
TRBV20-1,13,TRBD1,TRBJ2-7,many,CSAIRDRGYEQYF,TGCAGTGCCATCAGGGACAGGGGCTACGAGCAGTACTTC
TRBV27,16,.,TRBJ1-5,many,CASSPGPTGRNQPQHF,TGTGCCAGCAGTCCCGGCCCCACAGGGCGCAATCAGCCCCAGCATTTT
TRBV20-1,14,TRBD1,TRBJ1-1,many,CSARDDRVLTEAFF,TGCAGTGCTAGAGACGACAGGGTTCTCACTGAAGCTTTCTTT
TRBV27,17,.,TRBJ1-3,many,CASSLTGPGSSGNTIYF,TGTGCCAGCAGTTTAACCGGTCCGGGAAGCTCTGGAAACACCATATATTTT
TRBV11-2,15,TRBD1,TRBJ1-5,many,CASSLGDRDNQPQHF,TGTGCCAGCAGCTTAGGGGACAGGGACAATCAGCCCCAGCATTTT
TRBV7-2,16,TRBD2,TRBJ2-5,many,CASSLEASGGQETQYF,TGTGCCAGCAGCTTAGAGGCTAGCGGGGGACAAGAGACCCAGTACTTC
TRBV28,13,TRBD1,TRBJ1-1,many,CASSSGGNTEAFF,TGTGCCAGCAGTTCAGGGGGCAACACTGAAGCTTTCTTT
TRBV6-2/TRBV6-3,15,.,TRBJ2-7,many,CASSSPGQPSYEQYF,TGTGCCAGCAGTTCTCCGGGACAACCTAGCTACGAGCAGTACTTC
TRBV10-3,14,.,TRBJ2-2,many,CAIGGGGGTGELFF,TGTGCCATCGGAGGGGGTGGCGGCACCGGGGAGCTGTTTTTT
TRBV19,18,.,TRBJ1-5,many,CASMGVGDRWMSFQPQHF,TGTGCCAGTATGGGGGTGGGGGATCGTTGGATGTCTTTTCAGCCCCAGCATTTT
TRBV29-1,13,TRBD1,TRBJ2-7,many,CSVDGQGTYEQYF,TGCAGCGTTGATGGACAGGGAACCTACGAGCAGTACTTC
TRBV6-2/TRBV6-3,14,.,TRBJ1-2,many,CASSRTATGYGYTF,TGTGCCAGCAGTAGGACAGCTACGGGCTATGGCTACACCTTC
TRBV6-2/TRBV6-3,17,TRBD2,TRBJ2-5,many,CASSQFMTLAGEETQYF,TGTGCCAGCAGCCAATTTATGACACTAGCGGGAGAAGAGACCCAGTACTTC
TRBV18,17,TRBD1,TRBJ2-5,.,CASSPSSSDRWKETQYF,TGTGCCAGCTCACCATCATCTTCGGACAGGTGGAAAGAGACCCAGTACTTC
TRBV6-2/TRBV6-3,16,TRBD2,TRBJ2-7,many,CASSSVAGTSGYEQYF,TGTGCCAGCAGCTCCGTAGCCGGGACTAGCGGGTACGAGCAGTACTTC
TRBV9,15,TRBD1,TRBJ2-5,many,CASSVDQGAWETQYF,TGTGCCAGCAGCGTCGACCAGGGGGCCTGGGAGACCCAGTACTTC